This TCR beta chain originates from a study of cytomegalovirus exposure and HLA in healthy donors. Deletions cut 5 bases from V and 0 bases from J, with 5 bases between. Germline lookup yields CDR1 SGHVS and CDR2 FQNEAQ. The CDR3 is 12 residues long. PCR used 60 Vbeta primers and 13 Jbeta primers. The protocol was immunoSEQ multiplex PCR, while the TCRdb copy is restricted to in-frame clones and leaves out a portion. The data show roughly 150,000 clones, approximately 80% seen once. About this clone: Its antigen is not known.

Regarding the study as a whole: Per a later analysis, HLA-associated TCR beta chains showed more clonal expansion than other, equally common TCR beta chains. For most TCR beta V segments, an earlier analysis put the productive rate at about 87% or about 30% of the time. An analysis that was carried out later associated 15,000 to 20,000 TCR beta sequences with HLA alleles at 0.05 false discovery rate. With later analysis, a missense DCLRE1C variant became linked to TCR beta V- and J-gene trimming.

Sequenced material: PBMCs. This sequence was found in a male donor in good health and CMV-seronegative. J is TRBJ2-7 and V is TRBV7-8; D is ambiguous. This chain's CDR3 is CASSHISYEQYF. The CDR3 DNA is TGTGCCAGCAGCCACATCTCCTACGAGCAGTACTTC. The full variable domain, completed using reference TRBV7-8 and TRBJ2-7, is GAGVSQSPRYKVAKRGQDVALRCDPISGHVSLFWYQQALGQGPEFLTYFQNEAQLDKSGLPSDRFFAERPEGSVSTLKIQRTQQEDSAVYLCASSHISYEQYFGPGTRLTVT.